These 6 T cell receptor beta chains originate from one sample sequenced in a study of PD-L1 blockade in urothelial cancer. TCRdb's copy holds only in-frame clones and misses some; the assay was immunoSEQ multiplex PCR. The table includes 33,000 or so clones, roughly four fifths detected once. The time point denotes: pretreatment peripheral blood. This material consisted of PBMCs, taken around atezolizumab (anti-PD-L1) treatment. These receptors all come from a man aged 60 to 69 with urothelial cancer.

The chain is built from TRBV28 and TRBJ1-6, with 11 nucleotides matching TRBD1. Germline-derived CDR1 and CDR2 are MDHEN and SYDVKM. There are 14 residues in the CDR3. V shed 5 bases and J 7 bases; nucleotides not matched to a gene: 1. This chain's CDR3 is CASSRTGGNSPLHF. The CDR3 DNA sequence: TGTGCCAGCAGTCGGACAGGGGGCAATTCACCCCTCCACTTT.

The J gene is TRBJ1-5, the V gene TRBV11-2; D perhaps matches TRBD1 (6 bases). The CDR3 extends over 13 amino acids. V shed 5 bases and J shed 7 bases, with 12 bases lying between them. Germline CDR1 reads SGHAT; CDR2 reads FQNNGV. CDR3 amino acids: CASSERGRQPQHF. The CDR3 DNA follows: TGTGCCAGCAGCGAAAGGGGGAGACAGCCCCAGCATTTT. Looking up the rest from reference TRBV11-2 and TRBJ1-5 gives the full variable domain: EAGVAQSPRYKIIEKRQSVAFWCNPISGHATLYWYQQILGQGPKLLIQFQNNGVVDDSQLPKDRFSAERLKGVDSTLKIQPAKLEDSAVYLCASSERGRQPQHFGDGTRLSIL.

The chain combines TRBV15 with TRBJ1-4; no firm D call. Germline assignment: CDR1 LNHNV and CDR2 YYDKDF (reference sequence). V was clipped by 0 bases and J by 1 base, with 6 bases between them. This CDR3 is 15 amino acids long. CDR3 residues: CATSRDGLTNEKLFF. Written as DNA, the CDR3 is TGTGCCACCAGCAGAGATGGGCTAACTAATGAAAAACTGTTTTTT.

V usage is TRBV7-8 and J usage is TRBJ1-4; 12 bases align to TRBD1. This CDR3 has 13 residues. CDR1 is SGHVS, CDR2 FQNEAQ, per germline. Losses at the gene ends were 2 bases for V and 13 bases for J; bases not matched to a gene: 2. The CDR3 sequence: CASSLWDRGPLFF. CDR3 nucleotide sequence: TGTGCCAGCAGCTTATGGGACAGGGGGCCACTGTTTTTT.

This chain joins TRBV7-9 and TRBJ1-2; D might be TRBD1 (5 bases). Germline CDR1 SEHNR, CDR2 FQNEAQ (reference sequence). V gave up 1 base and J gave up 4 bases, with 10 bases separating them. This CDR3 spans 14 amino acids. CDR3 residues: CASSLDPTVYGYTF. The CDR3 nucleotides read TGTGCCAGCAGCTTAGATCCGACAGTCTATGGCTACACCTTC.

V gene TRBV5-1 combines with J gene TRBJ2-7; D is possibly TRBD1 (6 bases). V dropped 3 bases and J dropped 0 bases, with 10 bases sitting between them. The CDR3 extends over 14 amino acids. Germline V CDR1 and CDR2: SGHRS, YFSETQ. The CDR3 DNA reads TGCGCCAGCAGCTACGGGACAACCTCCTACGAGCAGTACTTC. Its protein is CASSYGTTSYEQYF.